Listed below are T cell receptor beta chains from one sample, sequenced in a study of Graves' ophthalmopathy and Graves' hyperthyroidism. TCRdb reanalysed the multiplex PCR reads using MiXCR and keeps one entry per CDR3 protein. In the table there are about 400,000 distinct CDR3 sequences, 20% to 25% of which are singletons. Material: peripheral blood. These receptors all stem from a woman between 18 and 29 years old with stable Graves' hyperthyroidism. Each CDR3 is given with its conserved first and last residue. The D gene is left open where the match is weak. A clone size is listed for some rows: how often the clone was seen (once, few, many), or a class if it is expanded.

j_call	d_call	clone_size	v_call	cdr3_aa	cdr3_nt
TRBJ2-5	TRBD2	many	TRBV20-1	CSARVRSSGRETQYF	TGCAGTGCTAGAGTTCGGTCTAGCGGGAGAGAGACCCAGTACTTC
TRBJ2-5	.	many	TRBV20-1	CSARVPLQETQYF	TGCAGTGCTAGAGTTCCTCTTCAAGAGACCCAGTACTTC
TRBJ1-2	.	.	TRBV12-3/TRBV12-4	CASSLGAEFYGYTF	TGTGCCAGCAGTTTAGGGGCAGAGTTCTATGGCTACACCTTC
TRBJ1-5	TRBD1	.	TRBV12-3/TRBV12-4	CASSIGTGDNQPQHF	TGTGCCAGCAGTATAGGGACAGGGGACAATCAGCCCCAGCATTTT
TRBJ2-7	.	.	TRBV11-2	CASSFTVLDYEQYF	TGTGCCAGCAGCTTCACGGTCCTGGACTACGAGCAGTACTTC
TRBJ2-7	TRBD1	many	TRBV5-1	CASSKGTGGHEQYF	TGCGCCAGCAGCAAGGGGACAGGGGGCCACGAGCAGTACTTC
TRBJ2-3	TRBD2	many	TRBV12-3/TRBV12-4	CASTYLAGSTDTQYF	TGTGCCAGCACCTACTTAGCGGGGAGCACAGATACGCAGTATTTT
TRBJ2-7	TRBD2	.	TRBV11-1	CASTPSVGSSGRAAYEQYF	TGTGCCAGCACCCCCTCGGTCGGGTCTAGCGGGAGAGCGGCCTACGAGCAGTACTTC
TRBJ1-5	.	many	TRBV7-9	CASSPGGGHQPQHF	TGTGCCAGCAGCCCGGGCGGTGGGCATCAGCCCCAGCATTTT
TRBJ2-7	.	.	TRBV12-3/TRBV12-4	CASSFLADYEQYF	TGTGCCAGCAGTTTCCTCGCGGACTACGAGCAGTACTTC
TRBJ2-7	TRBD2	.	TRBV2	CASSWTSSPDSGRGGEQYF	TGTGCCAGCAGCTGGACTAGCAGCCCCGATAGCGGGAGAGGCGGAGAGCAGTACTTC
TRBJ1-1	.	many	TRBV6-2/TRBV6-3	CASSTGSLMNTEAFF	TGTGCCAGCAGTACAGGGTCCCTCATGAACACTGAAGCTTTCTTT
TRBJ1-1	TRBD1	many	TRBV11-2	CASSPGQGMNTEAFF	TGTGCCAGCAGCCCCGGACAGGGCATGAACACTGAAGCTTTCTTT
TRBJ2-7	TRBD1	few	TRBV3-1	CASSHRGYTYEQYF	TGTGCCAGCAGCCACAGGGGGTACACCTACGAGCAGTACTTC
TRBJ2-4	.	many	TRBV10-1	CASSESQAGNIQYF	TGCGCCAGCAGTGAGTCGCAGGCCGGTAACATTCAGTACTTC
TRBJ1-1	.	many	TRBV2	CARLQGTEAFF	TGTGCCAGACTACAGGGCACTGAAGCTTTCTTT
TRBJ2-5	.	.	TRBV24-1	CATSDSTEKETKYF	TGTGCCACCAGTGATTCAACTGAGAAAGAGACCAAGTACTTC
TRBJ2-5	TRBD1	many	TRBV7-3	CASSLQGQGVETQYF	TGTGCCAGCAGCTTACAGGGACAGGGGGTAGAGACCCAGTACTTC
TRBJ2-7	.	many	TRBV6-5	CASSYGAGTTYEQYF	TGTGCCAGCAGTTACGGGGCGGGGACCACCTACGAGCAGTACTTC
TRBJ2-5	TRBD2	many	TRBV20-1	CSAHTPGREWETQYF	TGCAGTGCTCACACCCCGGGGCGGGAGTGGGAGACCCAGTACTTC
TRBJ2-7	.	many	TRBV12-3/TRBV12-4	CASSLGSYEQYF	TGTGCCAGCAGTTTGGGGAGCTACGAGCAGTACTTC
TRBJ1-2	TRBD1	many	TRBV7-2	CASSPRQGWYGYTF	TGTGCCAGCAGCCCTAGACAGGGATGGTATGGCTACACCTTC
TRBJ2-7	.	.	TRBV7-9	CASILQYDQYF	TGTGCCAGCATCCTTCAATACGATCAGTACTTC
TRBJ2-1	TRBD1	few	TRBV30	CAWSARTGAVNEKFF	TGTGCCTGGAGTGCACGGACAGGGGCGGTCAATGAGAAGTTCTTC
TRBJ2-7	TRBD2	few	TRBV28	CASSPTLSGSYEQYF	TGTGCCAGCAGTCCGACGCTAAGCGGGAGCTACGAGCAGTACTTC
TRBJ1-1	.	many	TRBV7-8	CASSLARGSHTEAFF	TGTGCCAGCAGCTTAGCTCGCGGCAGTCACACTGAAGCTTTCTTT
TRBJ2-7	.	few	TRBV12-3/TRBV12-4	CASSPPRGRGAEQYF	TGTGCCAGCAGTCCACCGAGGGGGAGAGGGGCCGAGCAGTACTTC
TRBJ2-7	TRBD2	.	TRBV19	CATTRAASGSYEQHF	TGTGCCACCACCCGGGCGGCTAGCGGGAGCTACGAGCAGCACTTC
TRBJ2-5	TRBD2	.	TRBV6-2/TRBV6-3	CASRSGGEETQYF	TGTGCCAGCAGATCCGGGGGGGAAGAGACCCAGTACTTC
TRBJ1-2	TRBD1	many	TRBV6-5	CASSYGTGEGYTF	TGTGCCAGCAGTTACGGGACAGGGGAAGGCTACACCTTC
TRBJ2-7	TRBD1	many	TRBV6-1	CASSAGTGAYEQYF	TGTGCCAGCAGTGCCGGGACAGGGGCCTACGAGCAGTACTTC
TRBJ2-7	TRBD2	.	TRBV15	CATSRGVLAGARGQYF	TGTGCCACCAGCAGAGGGGTACTAGCGGGAGCTCGCGGGCAGTACTTC
TRBJ2-7	.	.	TRBV7-2	CASTPRGSYEQYF	TGTGCCAGCACCCCTCGAGGATCCTACGAGCAGTACTTC
TRBJ1-1	TRBD1	.	TRBV11-1	CASSRTGGEGTEAFF	TGTGCCAGCAGCCGAACAGGGGGCGAAGGCACTGAAGCTTTCTTT
TRBJ2-7	.	.	TRBV6-2/TRBV6-3	CASTLVRPYDQYF	TGTGCCAGCACCCTGGTAAGGCCCTACGATCAGTACTTC
TRBJ2-2	.	few	TRBV2	CASKTGADTGELFF	TGTGCCAGCAAGACAGGCGCGGACACCGGGGAGCTGTTTTTT
TRBJ2-5	.	many	TRBV9	CASSSRGGGARETQYF	TGTGCCAGCAGCTCCCGGGGAGGGGGCGCGAGAGAGACCCAGTACTTC
TRBJ2-2	TRBD2	many	TRBV25-1	CASSIPGLAGEGTGELFF	TGTGCCAGCAGTATACCGGGACTAGCGGGAGAAGGTACCGGGGAGCTGTTTTTT
TRBJ1-2	.	many	TRBV25-1	CASSEYSGGPRGYTF	TGTGCCAGCAGTGAATATTCGGGGGGGCCAAGGGGCTACACCTTC